This is a list of T cell receptor beta chains from one sample in a study of T cells after yellow fever vaccination. Via MiXCR, TCRdb re-called the 5' RACE reads, giving one row per CDR3 protein. In the table there are just under 600,000 distinct CDR3 sequences, approximately 13% of which are singletons. This specimen was PBMCs, taken on the day of the yellow fever booster vaccination. The receptors shown here come from a man aged 30 to 39 who received the YFV17D yellow fever vaccine. The CDR3 runs from the conserved cysteine through the conserved F or W. D genes are given only for firm matches. Expanded clones are given a class, and other clones once, few, many or no size at all.

.	TRBV2	few	TRBJ2-4	CASSESRTGNIQYF	TGTGCCAGCAGTGAGTCTCGAACGGGCAACATTCAGTACTTC
.	TRBV7-2	.	TRBJ2-2	CASSLTPLGTTGELFF	TGTGCCAGCAGCTTAACTCCACTAGGAACCACCGGGGAGCTGTTTTTT
.	TRBV4-1	few	TRBJ2-2	CASSRPQANTGELFF	TGCGCCAGCAGCCGACCTCAAGCGAACACCGGGGAGCTGTTTTTT
.	TRBV7-9	.	TRBJ2-7	CAMSPGMSTYEQYF	TGTGCCATGAGCCCTGGGATGTCCACCTACGAGCAGTACTTC
.	TRBV29-1	.	TRBJ2-4	CSVLPGTLGGIQYF	TGCAGCGTCCTGCCCGGGACTTTAGGGGGCATTCAGTACTTC
.	TRBV12-5	.	TRBJ2-6	CASGLYSGANVLTF	TGTGCTAGTGGTTTGTACTCTGGGGCCAACGTCCTGACTTTC
TRBD2	TRBV5-1	few	TRBJ2-3	CASSLEASGSTDTQYF	TGCGCCAGCAGCTTGGAGGCTAGCGGGAGCACAGATACGCAGTATTTT
.	TRBV9	.	TRBJ1-1	CASSVAGTNTEAFF	TGTGCCAGCAGCGTAGCGGGGACGAACACTGAAGCTTTCTTT
TRBD1	TRBV4-3	.	TRBJ1-4	CASSQARDRGNEKLFF	TGCGCCAGCAGCCAGGCCCGGGACAGGGGAAATGAAAAACTGTTTTTT
.	TRBV3-1	.	TRBJ2-1	CASSRLGAGSSYNEQFF	TGTGCCAGCAGCCGCCTAGGGGCCGGAAGCTCCTACAATGAGCAGTTCTTC
.	TRBV28	few	TRBJ2-7	CASSPPREDEQYF	TGTGCCAGCAGCCCGCCTAGGGAGGACGAGCAGTACTTC
.	TRBV4-3	few	TRBJ2-1	CASSPTAMGDEQFF	TGCGCCAGCAGCCCGACCGCCATGGGGGATGAGCAGTTCTTC
TRBD2	TRBV2	.	TRBJ2-5	CASSDGGRTQYF	TGTGCCAGCAGTGACGGCGGGAGGACCCAGTACTTC
TRBD1	TRBV18	few	TRBJ1-1	CASSPWGQAGTGENTEAFF	TGTGCCAGCTCACCCTGGGGGCAGGCCGGGACAGGGGAGAACACTGAAGCTTTCTTT
.	TRBV20-1	few	TRBJ2-1	CSARIAGSYNEQFF	TGCAGTGCTAGGATCGCAGGGAGTTACAATGAGCAGTTCTTC
.	TRBV29-1	.	TRBJ2-7	CSVVAETSYEQYF	TGCAGCGTTGTGGCCGAGACCTCCTACGAGCAGTACTTC
.	TRBV10-3	.	TRBJ2-3	CAIASGVHTDTQYF	TGTGCCATCGCCTCGGGAGTCCACACAGATACGCAGTATTTT
TRBD2	TRBV7-3	.	TRBJ2-2	CASSFLAGADNGELFF	TGTGCCAGCAGTTTCCTAGCGGGAGCAGACAACGGGGAGCTGTTTTTT
.	TRBV11-2	.	TRBJ2-5	CASSPLPWGEQETQYF	TGTGCCAGCAGTCCACTCCCGTGGGGGGAGCAAGAGACCCAGTACTTC
.	TRBV11-2	.	TRBJ1-6	CASSSDASPLHF	TGTGCCAGCAGCTCTGATGCTTCACCCCTCCACTTT
.	TRBV7-9	.	TRBJ2-4	CASSLGPLAKNIQYF	TGTGCCAGCAGCTTAGGGCCGTTAGCCAAAAACATTCAGTACTTC
.	TRBV7-6	many	TRBJ2-7	CASSADDGYEQYF	TGTGCCAGCAGCGCAGACGATGGGTACGAGCAGTACTTC
TRBD2	TRBV7-2	few	TRBJ2-5	CASTLRGTSGRYYF	TGTGCCAGCACCCTTAGGGGTACTAGCGGGAGATACTACTTC
.	TRBV6-2/TRBV6-3	.	TRBJ2-3	CASERKAVGADTQYF	TGTGCCAGCGAGAGGAAAGCGGTGGGAGCCGATACGCAGTATTTT
TRBD1	TRBV12-3/TRBV12-4	.	TRBJ1-2	CASSLSGTGGYYGYTF	TGTGCCAGCAGTTTATCTGGTACAGGGGGATACTATGGCTACACCTTC
.	TRBV19	few	TRBJ2-7	CASSMPGDEQYF	TGTGCCAGTAGTATGCCGGGGGACGAGCAGTACTTC
.	TRBV18	.	TRBJ2-1	CASSHGRSNEQFF	TGTGCCAGCTCCCATGGCAGGAGCAATGAGCAGTTCTTC
.	TRBV5-1	.	TRBJ2-7	CASSLNPLEQYF	TGCGCCAGCAGCTTGAACCCTCTAGAGCAGTACTTC
.	TRBV20-1	few	TRBJ1-4	CSAGPTSVEKLFF	TGCAGTGCCGGACCCACGAGTGTTGAAAAACTGTTTTTT
TRBD1	TRBV5-5	few	TRBJ2-2	CASITGGNTGELFF	TGTGCCAGCATCACAGGGGGGAACACCGGGGAGCTGTTTTTT
TRBD2	TRBV7-6	few	TRBJ2-1	CASSSGTSGIYEQFF	TGTGCCAGCAGCTCCGGGACTAGCGGGATCTATGAGCAGTTCTTC
.	TRBV10-3	.	TRBJ1-5	CAIRTESNQPQHF	TGTGCCATCAGGACGGAGAGCAATCAGCCCCAGCATTTT
TRBD1	TRBV5-1	few	TRBJ2-5	CASRQGGRETQYF	TGCGCCAGCCGACAGGGGGGTCGAGAGACCCAGTACTTC
TRBD1	TRBV14	.	TRBJ2-2	CASSRQGTGELFF	TGTGCCAGCAGCCGACAGGGCACCGGGGAGCTGTTTTTT
TRBD2	TRBV20-1	.	TRBJ2-7	CSASRTSGSNYEQYF	TGCAGTGCTTCGCGGACTAGCGGGTCGAACTACGAGCAGTACTTC
TRBD1	TRBV6-1	.	TRBJ2-2	CASSNRGNTGELFF	TGTGCCAGCAGCAACAGGGGAAACACCGGGGAGCTGTTTTTT
TRBD1	TRBV18	few	TRBJ2-7	CASSYRDRVYEQYF	TGTGCCAGCTCATACCGGGACAGGGTCTACGAGCAGTACTTC
TRBD2	TRBV10-1	few	TRBJ2-1	CASSGVRETEQFF	TGCGCCAGCAGTGGAGTGCGGGAGACTGAGCAGTTCTTC
.	TRBV28	few	TRBJ1-1	CASWKAPTEAFF	TGTGCCAGTTGGAAGGCCCCCACTGAAGCTTTCTTT
.	TRBV12-5	few	TRBJ2-1	CASAGVGNEQFF	TGTGCTAGTGCCGGAGTAGGCAATGAGCAGTTCTTC
.	TRBV20-1	.	TRBJ2-3	CSARVGALDTQYF	TGCAGTGCTAGAGTTGGAGCTCTAGATACGCAGTATTTT
.	TRBV3-1	few	TRBJ1-2	CASGPGYVGYTF	TGTGCCAGCGGTCCAGGGTATGTTGGCTACACCTTC
TRBD2	TRBV4-3	few	TRBJ2-6	CASSQGLGGSSGANVLTF	TGCGCCAGCAGCCAGGGACTAGGCGGGAGCTCTGGGGCCAACGTCCTGACTTTC
TRBD1	TRBV27	.	TRBJ2-1	CANLTGAYNEQFF	TGTGCCAACCTGACAGGGGCCTACAATGAGCAGTTCTTC
.	TRBV12-3/TRBV12-4	.	TRBJ2-5	CASSSRAMGETQYF	TGTGCCAGCAGTTCCAGGGCTATGGGAGAGACCCAGTACTTC
.	TRBV18	.	TRBJ2-7	CASSLKRHSEQYF	TGTGCCAGCTCACTGAAACGACACTCCGAGCAGTACTTC